The 28 T cell receptor beta chains in this list originate from one sample, sequenced in a study of blood T cell repertoires in COVID-19. Profiling relied on immunoSEQ multiplex PCR, and the TCRdb table lists in-frame clones only, not all of them. The table includes 200,000 to 300,000 clones, approximately 90% detected once. Sequenced input: PBMCs or T cells enriched from blood (not recorded which). The receptors stem from a woman in her 30s who had recovered from COVID-19.

CDR3 in DNA: TGTGCCAGTAGTACAGGGGTGTCCCTCTCCTACGAGCAGTACTTC. Amino acids: CASSTGVSLSYEQYF. V usage is TRBV19 and J usage is TRBJ2-7; weak D call: TRBD1 (6 bases). Trimming pared 4 bases from V and 0 bases from J, leaving 13 bases between. The CDR3 runs 15 residues. Germline V gene lookup returns CDR1 LNHDA and CDR2 SQIVND (reference sequence).

The J gene is TRBJ2-2, the V gene TRBV15; D may be TRBD2 (7 bases). The CDR3 sequence is 17 residues long. Germline CDR1 is LNHNV and CDR2 is YYDKDF (reference sequence). V was shortened by 4 bases and J by 6 bases, with 21 bases between the two germline ends. The CDR3 here is CATSIGGGAFGSGELFF. For the CDR3, the DNA is TGTGCCACCAGCATAGGAGGGGGGGCGTTCGGGTCCGGGGAGCTGTTTTTT.

The V gene is TRBV7-2, the J gene TRBJ2-3, with 12 nucleotides matching TRBD2. Losses at the gene ends were 5 bases for V and 3 bases for J; bases not matched to a gene: 3. The CDR3 has 15 residues. Germline V lookup: CDR1 SGHTA, CDR2 FQGNSA. The CDR3 nucleotides are TGTGCCAGCAGCATCACTAGCGGGAGGACAGATACGCAGTATTTT. Encoded protein: CASSITSGRTDTQYF.

The V call is TRBV18, the J call TRBJ2-3; D gene unclear. The germline V gene has CDR1 KGHSH and CDR2 LQKENI. CDR3 length equals 15 residues. V gave up 3 bases and J gave up 1 base, with 11 bases separating them. The CDR3 coding sequence is TGTGCCAGCTCACCGAACGCTATTGGCACAGATACGCAGTATTTT. Translation: CASSPNAIGTDTQYF.

V and J are TRBV5-5 and TRBJ1-1; perhaps TRBD1 as D (5 bases). V was clipped by 0 bases and J by 8 bases, with 8 bases between them. From germline, CDR1 is SGHKS and CDR2 YYEKEE (reference sequence). There are 12 residues in the CDR3. The CDR3 protein is CASSLAQGEAFF. CDR3 nucleotides: TGTGCCAGCAGCTTGGCGCAGGGAGAAGCTTTCTTT.

V and J are TRBV28 and TRBJ1-6; D is perhaps TRBD1 (6 bases). Germline V CDR1 and CDR2: MDHEN, SYDVKM. Trimming left V 5 bases short and J 9 bases short, with 14 bases between. CDR3 length equals 14 residues. CDR3 in DNA: TGTGCCAGCAGTCTCCTAGGGGGTGGTTCACCCCTCCACTTT. Amino acid sequence: CASSLLGGGSPLHF.

The chain carries TRBV28 and TRBJ2-1; 9 positions match TRBD2. The V gene end was trimmed by 3 bases and the J gene end by 8 bases; junction bases not matched to a gene: 23. CDR1 and CDR2 (germline): MDHEN, SYDVKM. This CDR3 comprises 20 residues. Here the CDR3 DNA reads TGTGCCAGCAGTTTCCAAAAGGGGGCGCGGCTAGCGGGACGGAGCGATGAGCAGTTCTTC. Its translation is CASSFQKGARLAGRSDEQFF.

This chain uses TRBV25-1 with TRBJ2-3; no firm D call. V was cut by 6 bases and J by 1 base, with 8 bases left in between. Germline loops: CDR1 MGHDK, CDR2 SYGVNS. The CDR3 consists of 13 residues. The CDR3 is CASSTRGTDTQYF. Written as DNA, the CDR3 is TGTGCCAGCAGCACCCGGGGCACAGATACGCAGTATTTT.

V gene TRBV30 combines with J gene TRBJ1-3, with 8 nucleotides matching TRBD1. Germline CDR1 GTSNPN, CDR2 SVGIG (reference sequence). V was pared by 2 bases and J by 7 bases, with 4 bases of the junction left unmatched. The CDR3 is 13 amino acids. CDR3 residues: CAWSLYRGNTIYF. CDR3 DNA: TGTGCCTGGAGTTTATACAGGGGGAACACCATATATTTT.

DNA of the CDR3: TGTGCCAGCAGCTTCAACCCCGGGTTGAACACTGAAGCTTTCTTT. This codes for CASSFNPGLNTEAFF. The chain couples TRBV5-8 to TRBJ1-1; no definite D call. Germline V CDR1 and CDR2: SGHTS, YDEGEE. V shed 2 bases and J shed 0 bases, with 11 bases lying between them. The length of the CDR3 is 15 residues.

V and J are TRBV12-3 or TRBV12-4 and TRBJ1-1; no clear D. Trimming pared 7 bases from V and 6 bases from J, leaving 12 bases between. The CDR3 is made up of 12 amino acids. The CDR3 loop reads CASNRGGPEAFF. DNA for the CDR3: TGTGCCAGCAATCGGGGAGGGCCTGAAGCTTTCTTT.

The genes are TRBV19 and TRBJ2-7; D unclear. The germline V gene encodes CDR1 LNHDA and CDR2 SQIVND (reference sequence). This CDR3 has 11 residues. V gave up 5 bases and J gave up 3 bases, with 5 bases separating them. DNA for the CDR3: TGTGCCAGTAGTTTCGGCTACGAGCAGTACTTC. Translated, it gives CASSFGYEQYF.

This clone was recorded a few times. Other DNA sequences within the sample encode an identical CDR3. The chain uses TRBV28 and TRBJ1-3; the D is unclear. Germline-derived CDR1 and CDR2 are MDHEN and SYDVKM. V lost 6 bases and J lost 3, with 12 bases in between. The CDR3 covers 14 residues. The CDR3 region has the DNA TGTGCCAGCAGCCGCACCGGGGATGGAAACACCATATATTTT. Translated: CASSRTGDGNTIYF. The whole variable domain, remainder taken from reference TRBV28 and TRBJ1-3, is DVKVTQSSRYLVKRTGEKVFLECVQDMDHENMFWYRQDPGLGLRLIYFSYDVKMKEKGDIPEGYSVSREKKERFSLILESASTNQTSMYLCASSRTGDGNTIYFGEGSWLTVV.

J is TRBJ2-1 and V is TRBV19; TRBD2 matches at 12 bases. The J segment lost 8 bases and the V segment lost 8 bases, leaving 10 bases of the junction unmatched. Germline V gene lookup returns CDR1 LNHDA and CDR2 SQIVND (reference sequence). The CDR3 contains 15 residues. The CDR3 is CASQTSGSVIDEQFF. The CDR3 DNA follows: TGTGCCAGTCAGACTAGCGGGAGCGTTATCGATGAGCAGTTCTTC.

The CDR3 DNA is TGTGCCAGCAGGTACAAGGCTAGCGGGGCAGATACGCAGTATTTT. Translation: CASRYKASGADTQYF. This rearrangement joins TRBV27 to TRBJ2-3; 9 bases are a match to TRBD2. The CDR3 loop spans 15 amino acids. CDR1 MNHEY and CDR2 SMNVEV come from the germline V gene (reference sequence). The V segment lost 6 bases and the J segment 4 bases; nucleotides outside the gene matches: 8.

The chain combines TRBV25-1 with TRBJ1-4; D might be TRBD1 (6 bases). V dropped 2 bases and J dropped 6 bases, with 16 bases sitting between them. CDR3 size: 16 residues. Germline V gene lookup returns CDR1 MGHDK and CDR2 SYGVNS. CDR3 nucleotide sequence: TGTGCCAGCAGTGAAGGGGGCAGGGTAAAACATGAAAAACTGTTTTTT. Residues: CASSEGGRVKHEKLFF.

The chain has TRBV4-3 and TRBJ2-2; D is uncertain. The germline gives CDR1 LGHNA, CDR2 YSLEER. V lost 4 bases to trimming and J lost 6 bases, with 27 bases between them. The CDR3 loop spans 19 amino acids. Here the CDR3 DNA reads TGCGCCAGCAGCCTTCCAGGTCGTACAGACCTCAAACAATCCGGGGAGCTGTTTTTT. This translates into CASSLPGRTDLKQSGELFF.

V and J are TRBV2 and TRBJ2-7; possible D gene TRBD2, 5 bases. The CDR3 is 13 amino acids. The V and J ends lost 5 bases and 3 bases respectively, with 11 bases between them. The germline gives CDR1 SNHLY, CDR2 FYNNEI. CDR3: CASSRGRDYEQYF. The CDR3, as DNA: TGTGCCAGCAGTAGAGGACGGGACTACGAGCAGTACTTC.

This clone occurred once. This chain joins TRBV5-5 and TRBJ1-1; maybe TRBD1 (5 bases). In germline, CDR1 is SGHKS, CDR2 YYEKEE (reference sequence). V lost 4 bases and J 1 base, leaving 17 bases between the germline ends. This CDR3 spans 16 amino acids. CDR3: CASSALRGTANTEAFF. In DNA form, the CDR3 reads TGTGCCAGCAGCGCCTTGCGGGGGACTGCGAACACTGAAGCTTTCTTT. The full variable domain, completed using reference TRBV5-5 and TRBJ1-1, is DAGVTQSPTHLIKTRGQQVTLRCSPISGHKSVSWYQQVLGQGPQFIFQYYEKEERGRGNFPDRFSARQFPNYSSELNVNALLLGDSALYLCASSALRGTANTEAFFGQGTRLTVV.

This chain uses TRBV5-5 with TRBJ2-5, with 7 bases that match TRBD2. Trimming cost V 3 bases and J 4 bases; bases outside gene matches: 6. The CDR3 is 14 residues long. CDR1 and CDR2 from the germline V gene are SGHKS and YYEKEE (reference sequence). This chain's CDR3 is CASSYGTKGETQYF. CDR3 DNA sequence: TGTGCCAGCAGCTATGGGACTAAAGGAGAGACCCAGTACTTC.

This chain uses TRBV30 with TRBJ1-2; no clear D gene. Germline V gene sequence: CDR1 GTSNPN, CDR2 SVGIG (reference sequence). There are 13 residues in the CDR3. Trimming took off 0 bases at V and 4 bases at J, with 9 bases between the two ends. The CDR3 protein is CAWSVRDIYGYTF. The CDR3 bases are TGTGCCTGGAGTGTACGTGACATCTATGGCTACACCTTC.

The chain carries TRBV7-9 and TRBJ2-3; D may be TRBD1 (7 bases). CDR1 is SEHNR, CDR2 FQNEAQ, per germline (reference sequence). This CDR3 contains 15 residues. With 7 bases removed from V and 0 bases from J, the gap between germline ends came to 14 bases. The CDR3 nucleotides are TGTGCCAGCACCCAGACAGGGACTAGCACAGATACGCAGTATTTT. Residues: CASTQTGTSTDTQYF.

The rearrangement joins TRBV5-6 to TRBJ1-4; 10 nucleotides agree with TRBD1. The CDR3 spans 16 residues. Losses at the gene ends were 1 base for V and 3 bases for J; bases not matched to a gene: 3. CDR1 is SGHDT and CDR2 is YYEEEE in the germline V gene. The CDR3 coding sequence is TGTGCCAGCAGCTTGAGACAGGGGGCAGCTAATGAAAAACTGTTTTTT. Translated, it gives CASSLRQGAANEKLFF. Filled out from reference TRBV5-6 and TRBJ1-4, the complete variable domain reads DAGVTQSPTHLIKTRGQQVTLRCSPKSGHDTVSWYQQALGQGPQFIFQYYEEEERQRGNFPDRFSGHQFPNYSSELNVNALLLGDSALYLCASSLRQGAANEKLFFGSGTQLSVL.

A single count supports this clone. V usage is TRBV7-2 and J usage is TRBJ2-5; 7 positions agree with TRBD1. Unmatched junction bases numbered 4, after V lost 5 bases and J lost 4 bases. This CDR3 is built from 13 residues. The germline gives CDR1 SGHTA, CDR2 FQGNSA. CDR3 coding DNA: TGTGCCAGCAGCGGACAGGTTTTAGAGACCCAGTACTTC. Protein product: CASSGQVLETQYF.

A single count supports this clone. V usage is TRBV6-2 or TRBV6-3 and J usage is TRBJ2-3; maybe TRBD2 (5 bases). Germline V gene data show CDR1 as MNHEY and CDR2 as SVGEGT. Trimming shortened V by 3 bases and J by 6 bases, and 19 bases separated the two germline ends. This CDR3 spans 16 amino acids. The CDR3 bases are TGTGCCAGCAGTTATGGCCCCGGGGTCCCCGGGGATACGCAGTATTTT. This encodes CASSYGPGVPGDTQYF.

This chain uses TRBV5-1 with TRBJ2-3, with 14 bases matching TRBD2. The germline gives CDR1 SGHRS, CDR2 YFSETQ. This CDR3 contains 20 residues. V dropped 2 bases and J dropped 0; count of bases not matched to a gene: 11. CDR3: CASSFSVGLAGADSTDTQYF. For the CDR3, the DNA is TGCGCCAGCAGCTTCTCCGTGGGACTAGCGGGGGCAGATAGCACAGATACGCAGTATTTT.

The chain employs TRBV4-1 and TRBJ2-7; the match to TRBD2 covers 7 bases. The CDR3 covers 17 residues. Germline CDR1 and CDR2: MGHRA and YSYEKL. J lost 1 base, V lost 3 bases, and 12 bases had no gene match. The CDR3 bases are TGCGCCAGCAGCCAGTCCGGGGTTGGCGGGAGTTCCTACGAGCAGTACTTC. Protein: CASSQSGVGGSSYEQYF.

The chain is built from TRBV2 and TRBJ2-5; 7 bases line up with TRBD1. Germline trimming cut 4 bases from V and 3 bases from J; bases unmatched to any gene: 5. The CDR3 has 14 amino acids. The germline V gene encodes CDR1 SNHLY and CDR2 FYNNEI. Here the CDR3 reads CASSVQGTKETQYF. CDR3 coding DNA: TGTGCCAGCAGTGTACAGGGGACGAAAGAGACCCAGTACTTC.